The rows below give T cell receptor beta chains drawn from one sample of a study of beta chain features in type 1 diabetes. Repertoires were generated with immunoSEQ multiplex PCR, while TCRdb's copy carries only in-frame clones and drops some. The table lists 900,000 or so clones, roughly 15% of them singletons. Input material: naive CD4+ T cells from blood. These receptors all come from a woman aged 18-35 years in good health. CDR3s include the opening cysteine and the closing phenylalanine or tryptophan. A D gene is named only where the DNA matches it firmly. The listing skips clone size in some rows; elsewhere it reads once, few, many or a size class.

J gene	D gene	clone size	V gene	CDR3 protein	CDR3 DNA
TRBJ2-1	.	.	TRBV5-1	CASSLGSPNEQFF	TGCGCCAGCAGCTTGGGCAGCCCCAATGAGCAGTTCTTC
TRBJ1-1	TRBD1	few	TRBV4-2	CASSLFPDRATEAFF	TGTGCCAGCAGCCTGTTCCCGGACAGGGCGACTGAAGCTTTCTTT
TRBJ2-5	.	.	TRBV5-6	CASSLGGVVTQYF	TGTGCCAGCAGCTTGGGCGGGGTAGTGACCCAGTACTTC
TRBJ2-7	.	few	TRBV5-1	CASSSGRLAYEQYF	TGCGCCAGCAGCTCGGGGCGACTAGCCTACGAGCAGTACTTC
TRBJ2-5	.	few	TRBV29-1	CSVGAETQYF	TGCAGCGTTGGGGCAGAGACCCAGTACTTC
TRBJ2-3	.	few	TRBV7-2	CASSRSTDTQYF	TGTGCCAGCAGCAGGAGCACAGATACGCAGTATTTT
TRBJ2-1	.	few	TRBV6-1	CASRSQGQLSYEQFF	TGTGCCAGCAGATCACAGGGTCAACTGTCCTATGAGCAGTTCTTC
TRBJ1-5	.	.	TRBV7-9	CASSFGNNQPQHF	TGTGCCAGCAGTTTTGGCAACAATCAGCCCCAGCATTTT
TRBJ2-6	.	.	TRBV7-3	CASSFLPGSGANVLTF	TGTGCCAGCAGCTTTCTCCCGGGGTCTGGGGCCAACGTCCTGACTTTC
TRBJ2-2	TRBD2	few	TRBV7-2	CASSSLLGTSGSGELFF	TGTGCCAGCAGCTCCCTTTTGGGGACTAGCGGGAGCGGGGAGCTGTTTTTT
TRBJ1-5	.	few	TRBV15	CATSRLYSNQPQHF	TGTGCCACCTCACGGCTCTATAGCAATCAGCCCCAGCATTTT
TRBJ1-3	.	.	TRBV2	CASSLGHSGNTIYF	TGTGCCAGCAGCCTGGGACACTCTGGAAACACCATATATTTT
TRBJ2-3	.	few	TRBV4-1	CASSLLKTGADTQYF	TGCGCCAGCAGCCTTCTTAAGACTGGAGCAGATACGCAGTATTTT
TRBJ2-7	TRBD2	few	TRBV28	CASSPGTSGSEEQYF	TGTGCCAGCAGTCCCGGGACTAGCGGGTCGGAGGAGCAGTACTTC
TRBJ2-3	TRBD2	few	TRBV5-4	CASSLVGREDPDTQYF	TGTGCCAGCAGCTTGGTAGGGCGGGAGGATCCAGATACGCAGTATTTT
TRBJ1-2	.	.	TRBV25-1	CASSGSHLSYGYTF	TGTGCCAGCAGTGGGTCTCACCTAAGTTATGGCTACACCTTC
TRBJ2-3	TRBD2	few	TRBV9	CASSVGTSGTDTQYF	TGTGCCAGCAGCGTAGGGACTAGCGGAACAGATACGCAGTATTTT
TRBJ2-1	.	.	TRBV7-3	CASSPSGFYNEQFF	TGTGCCAGCAGCCCGTCCGGATTTTACAATGAGCAGTTCTTC
TRBJ1-2	.	.	TRBV7-3	CASSLAFGANYGYTF	TGTGCCAGCAGCTTAGCGTTCGGAGCTAACTATGGCTACACCTTC
TRBJ2-5	TRBD1	few	TRBV6-1	CASRRQGAETQYF	TGTGCCAGCAGGCGACAGGGGGCGGAGACCCAGTACTTC
TRBJ1-1	TRBD1	.	TRBV9	CASSTRDRNTEAFF	TGTGCCAGCAGCACCCGGGACAGGAACACTGAAGCTTTCTTT
TRBJ2-3	TRBD2	few	TRBV7-2	CASSITGTSSTDTQYF	TGTGCCAGCAGCATAACCGGGACTAGCAGCACAGATACGCAGTATTTT
TRBJ2-7	.	.	TRBV21-1	CASSNLGSYEQYF	TGTGCCAGCAGCAATTTGGGCTCCTACGAGCAGTACTTC
TRBJ2-3	.	.	TRBV6-6	CASSYRGPDTQYF	TGTGCCAGCAGTTACCGGGGGCCAGATACGCAGTATTTT
TRBJ2-1	.	few	TRBV18	CASSPPGTNVLEQFF	TGTGCCAGCTCACCTCCCGGGACCAATGTTCTGGAGCAGTTCTTC
TRBJ2-1	.	.	TRBV9	CASSVNGGSNLYNEQFF	TGTGCCAGCAGCGTCAACGGCGGATCTAACTTATACAATGAGCAGTTCTTC
TRBJ2-3	TRBD2	.	TRBV7-2	CASSLAGVRGTDTQYF	TGTGCCAGCAGCCTAGCGGGGGTTCGGGGCACAGATACGCAGTATTTT
TRBJ2-7	TRBD2	.	TRBV6-5	CASSYSTGGRSYEQYF	TGTGCCAGCAGTTACTCGACGGGGGGGCGATCCTACGAGCAGTACTTC
TRBJ2-2	TRBD2	.	TRBV4-3	CASSQVSSGSSLFF	TGCGCCAGCAGCCAAGTATCTAGCGGGAGTTCGCTGTTTTTT
TRBJ2-5	.	.	TRBV14	CASSQDTLGRGRKTQYF	TGTGCCAGCAGCCAAGATACCCTTGGCAGGGGACGGAAGACCCAGTACTTC
TRBJ2-7	TRBD2	few	TRBV7-2	CASSSIGAGAYEQYF	TGTGCCAGCAGCTCCATAGGGGCGGGAGCCTACGAGCAGTACTTC
TRBJ1-2	TRBD1	.	TRBV14	CASSLGTGRGYGYTF	TGTGCCAGCAGCCTGGGGACAGGGAGGGGCTATGGCTACACCTTC
TRBJ2-1	.	few	TRBV27	CASSSGRATSYNEQFF	TGTGCCAGCAGTTCGGGCAGGGCAACATCCTACAATGAGCAGTTCTTC
TRBJ1-4	.	few	TRBV6-5	CASTPAIKLFF	TGTGCCAGCACCCCCGCGATTAAACTGTTTTTT
TRBJ1-2	.	few	TRBV20-1	CSTSQGGGYTF	TGCAGTACCTCACAGGGCGGTGGCTACACCTTC
TRBJ2-3	.	few	TRBV10-2	CASRDILGTDTQYF	TGCGCCAGCAGAGACATCCTAGGGACAGATACGCAGTATTTT
TRBJ2-1	.	.	TRBV7-2	CAKGRANEQFF	TGTGCCAAGGGGCGGGCTAATGAGCAGTTCTTC
TRBJ2-7	TRBD2	.	TRBV9	CASSAGGTSLSYEQYF	TGTGCCAGCAGCGCTGGTGGGACTAGTCTCTCCTACGAGCAGTACTTC
TRBJ2-7	.	.	TRBV2	CASSGGGYEQYF	TGTGCCAGCAGTGGAGGGGGCTACGAGCAGTACTTC
TRBJ2-1	.	few	TRBV5-1	CASSLGGGSYNEQFF	TGCGCCAGCAGCTTGGGAGGTGGGTCCTACAATGAGCAGTTCTTC
TRBJ2-1	TRBD2	few	TRBV7-2	CASSQEFLAGAREQFF	TGTGCCAGCAGCCAAGAGTTCCTAGCGGGAGCACGGGAGCAGTTCTTC
TRBJ2-7	TRBD2	.	TRBV5-4	CASSAGLASYEQYF	TGTGCCAGCAGCGCCGGACTAGCGTCCTACGAGCAGTACTTC